This T cell receptor (beta chain) was recorded in a study of CD8+CD57+ T cells in acquired aplastic anemia. Study in general: Mean yield of DNA from sorted CD4+ and CD8+ cells was roughly 3.1 ug. Reads per healthy sample averaged roughly 9.9 million (CD4+) and approximately 12 million (CD8+). Regarding the study as a whole: Patients had fewer than 35 CD8+ CDR3 sequences in common with controls (the shared set). Patient and control CD8+ Simpson's diversity was not significantly different.

This clonotype has ten or more counts. What it binds is unknown. V was cut by 1 base and J by 4 bases, with 13 bases left in between. The CDR3 consists of 15 residues. Per germline, CDR1 LGHNA and CDR2 YNFKEQ. Genomic DNA constituted the template upon which TCR beta VDJ and CDR3 profiling was performed. TCRdb ran MiXCR on the reads and lists one entry per CDR3 protein. The sample lists about 190,000 distinct CDR3 sequences, around 59% occurring once. The chain recombines TRBV4-2 with TRBJ1-2, with D possibly TRBD1 on 6 matching bases. Sequencing was performed on sorted CD4+, CD8+, or CD8+CD57+ T cells (not recorded which) from PBMCs. This TCR derives from a human donor in good health, serving as a control. The CDR3 is CASSQGSGDIYGYTF. As DNA, the CDR3 is TGTGCCAGCAGCCAAGGGTCCGGGGACATCTATGGCTACACCTTC.